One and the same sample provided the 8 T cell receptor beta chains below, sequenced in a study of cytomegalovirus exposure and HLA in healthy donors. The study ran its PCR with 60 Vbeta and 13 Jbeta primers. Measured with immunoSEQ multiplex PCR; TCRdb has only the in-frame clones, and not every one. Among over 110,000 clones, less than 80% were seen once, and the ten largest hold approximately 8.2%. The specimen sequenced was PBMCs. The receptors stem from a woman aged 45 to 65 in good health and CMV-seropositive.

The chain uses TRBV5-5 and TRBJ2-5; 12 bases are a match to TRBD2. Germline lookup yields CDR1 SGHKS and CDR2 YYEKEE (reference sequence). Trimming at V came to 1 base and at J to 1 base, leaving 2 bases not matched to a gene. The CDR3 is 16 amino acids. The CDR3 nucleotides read TGTGCCAGCAGCTTGACTAGCGGGGGGCCCCAAGAGACCCAGTACTTC. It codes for CASSLTSGGPQETQYF.

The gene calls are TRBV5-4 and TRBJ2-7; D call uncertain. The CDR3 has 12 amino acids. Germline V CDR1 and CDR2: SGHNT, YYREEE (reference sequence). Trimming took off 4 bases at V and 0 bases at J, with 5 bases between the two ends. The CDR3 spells CASSADSYEQYF. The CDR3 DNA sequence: TGTGCCAGCAGCGCAGACTCCTACGAGCAGTACTTC.

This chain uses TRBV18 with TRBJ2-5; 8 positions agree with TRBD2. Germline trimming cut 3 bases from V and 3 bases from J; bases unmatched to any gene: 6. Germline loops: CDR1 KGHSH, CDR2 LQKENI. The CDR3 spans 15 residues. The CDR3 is CASSPRSGGEETQYF. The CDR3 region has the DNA TGTGCCAGCTCACCCCGCTCGGGGGGGGAAGAGACCCAGTACTTC.

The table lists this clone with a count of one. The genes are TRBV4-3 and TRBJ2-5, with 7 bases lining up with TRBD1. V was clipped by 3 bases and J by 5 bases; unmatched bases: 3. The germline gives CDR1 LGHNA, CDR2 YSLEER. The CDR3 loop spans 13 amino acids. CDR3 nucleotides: TGCGCCAGCAGCCAGGACAGGATGGAGACCCAGTACTTC. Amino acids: CASSQDRMETQYF.

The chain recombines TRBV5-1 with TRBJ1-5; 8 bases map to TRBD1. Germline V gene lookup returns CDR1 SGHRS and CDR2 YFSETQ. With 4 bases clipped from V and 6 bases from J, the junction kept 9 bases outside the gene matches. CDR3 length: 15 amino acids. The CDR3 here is CASSPTGVPGQPQHF. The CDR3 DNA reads TGCGCCAGCAGCCCGACAGGGGTTCCCGGTCAGCCCCAGCATTTT.

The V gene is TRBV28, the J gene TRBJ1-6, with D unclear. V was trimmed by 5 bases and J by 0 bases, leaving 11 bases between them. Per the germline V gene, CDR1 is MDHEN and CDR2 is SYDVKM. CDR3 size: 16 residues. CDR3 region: CASSPGDSSYNSPLHF. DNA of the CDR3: TGTGCCAGCAGTCCAGGTGATAGCTCCTATAATTCACCCCTCCACTTT.

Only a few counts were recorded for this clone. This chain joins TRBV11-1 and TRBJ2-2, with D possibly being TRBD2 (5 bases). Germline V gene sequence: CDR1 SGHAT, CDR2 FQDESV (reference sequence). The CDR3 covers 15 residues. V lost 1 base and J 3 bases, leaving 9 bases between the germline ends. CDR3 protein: CASSLGWGDTGELFF. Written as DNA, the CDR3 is TGTGCCAGCAGCTTAGGCTGGGGAGACACCGGGGAGCTGTTTTTT.

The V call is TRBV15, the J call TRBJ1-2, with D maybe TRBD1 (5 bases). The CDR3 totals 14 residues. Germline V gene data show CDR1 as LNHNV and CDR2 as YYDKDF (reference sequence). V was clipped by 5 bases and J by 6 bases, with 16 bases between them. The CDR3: CATSPPSGGDGYTF. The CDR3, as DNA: TGTGCCACCAGCCCTCCCTCCGGGGGGGATGGCTACACCTTC.